Listed here are 10 T cell receptor beta chains from one sample, sequenced in a study of Graves' ophthalmopathy and Graves' hyperthyroidism. Transcripts of RNA were the source for amplifying TCR beta CDR3 regions. In the first round, RT-PCR was carried out with HTBI primers, and a multiplex PCR formed the second round. TCRdb re-analysed the multiplex PCR reads in MiXCR, keeping a single row per CDR3 protein. The data contain about 210,000 distinct CDR3 sequences, just under 30% of them seen just once; the ten biggest clones take up around 10%. Sample: peripheral blood. Receptors were obtained from a man between 50 and 59 years old with Graves' ophthalmopathy.

This clonotype appeared many times. This chain links TRBV27 with TRBJ1-5; unclear D gene. Germline assignment: CDR1 MNHEY and CDR2 SMNVEV (reference sequence). The CDR3 contains 14 residues. V dropped 0 bases and J dropped 4 bases, with 7 bases sitting between them. The CDR3 here is CASSLSLGNQPQHF. Here the CDR3 DNA reads TGTGCCAGCAGTTTATCGCTGGGGAATCAGCCCCAGCATTTT.

This clonotype was counted at least ten times. The chain has TRBV28 and TRBJ2-7, with D possibly matching TRBD2 (6 bases). CDR3 length equals 14 residues. V gave up 8 bases and J gave up 2 bases, with 16 bases separating them. CDR1 and CDR2 from the germline V gene are MDHEN and SYDVKM. The CDR3 region is CASSGTPNPYEQYF. CDR3 sequence (DNA): TGTGCCAGCTCCGGGACTCCCAACCCCTACGAGCAGTACTTC.

This clonotype showed up many times. The V and J genes are TRBV19 and TRBJ1-1; no definite D call. Germline CDR1 and CDR2: LNHDA and SQIVND (reference sequence). The CDR3 runs 14 residues. Trimming took off 3 bases at V and 5 bases at J, with 13 bases between the two ends. DNA for the CDR3: TGTGCCAGTAGTATGTGGAGAGGGAGGACTGAAGCTTTCTTT. This sequence encodes CASSMWRGRTEAFF.

There are many counts of this clonotype. The V gene is TRBV19, the J gene TRBJ2-2; 9 nucleotides match TRBD1. V shed 5 bases and J 6 bases; nucleotides not matched to a gene: 7. This CDR3 is built from 15 residues. CDR1 LNHDA and CDR2 SQIVND come from the germline V gene (reference sequence). The CDR3 loop is CASSRETGGSGELFF. In DNA, the CDR3 is TGTGCCAGTAGTCGAGAGACAGGGGGTTCCGGGGAGCTGTTTTTT.

This clonotype was seen repeatedly, ten times or more. This chain joins TRBV9 and TRBJ1-6; 9 positions match TRBD1. From germline, CDR1 is SGDLS and CDR2 YYNGEE. V gave up 4 bases and J gave up 7 bases; unmatched junction bases: 6. The CDR3 is made up of 15 amino acids. The CDR3 reads CASSPSGTGNSPLHF. The DNA of the CDR3 is TGTGCCAGCAGCCCAAGCGGGACAGGGAATTCACCCCTCCACTTT.

This clonotype was detected many times. V gene TRBV11-2 combines with J gene TRBJ2-7; D is ambiguous. CDR1 and CDR2 from the germline V gene are SGHAT and FQNNGV. Trimming left V 1 base short and J 2 bases short, with 9 bases between. The CDR3 totals 14 residues. Written as DNA, the CDR3 is TGTGCCAGCAGCTTAGGCCCCCCCGCCTACGAGCAGTACTTC. Residues: CASSLGPPAYEQYF. The variable domain in full, with the rest retrieved from reference TRBV11-2 and TRBJ2-7, is EAGVAQSPRYKIIEKRQSVAFWCNPISGHATLYWYQQILGQGPKLLIQFQNNGVVDDSQLPKDRFSAERLKGVDSTLKIQPAKLEDSAVYLCASSLGPPAYEQYFGPGTRLTVT.

The genes are TRBV20-1 and TRBJ1-1; D may be TRBD1 (5 bases). This CDR3 is built from 14 residues. The V end was cut by 2 bases, the J end by 4 bases, with 14 bases between. CDR1 is DFQATT and CDR2 is SNEGSKA in the germline V gene (reference sequence). CDR3 DNA: TGCAGTGCTAGAAATTCGGGGGATGGCACTGAAGCTTTCTTT. This translates into CSARNSGDGTEAFF.

This clonotype appeared many times. The gene calls are TRBV20-1 and TRBJ2-7; the match to TRBD2 covers 8 bases. There are 16 residues in the CDR3. Germline V CDR1 and CDR2: DFQATT, SNEGSKA (reference sequence). V lost 0 bases and J lost 2; bases outside the gene matches: 9. The CDR3 reads CSARDPIGTSPYEQYF. The CDR3, as DNA: TGCAGTGCTAGAGACCCCATCGGGACTAGTCCCTACGAGCAGTACTTC.

Many counts were recorded for this clonotype. CDR3 region: CASSLYETYNSPLHF. The DNA of the CDR3 is TGTGCCAGCAGTTTATACGAAACCTATAATTCACCCCTCCACTTT. The chain joins TRBV28 to TRBJ1-6; D unclear. The V end lost 1 base, the J end lost 2 bases, and 6 bases lay between the germline ends. The V gene's germline CDR1 is MDHEN and CDR2 SYDVKM. The CDR3 runs to 15 residues.

The chain uses TRBV6-1 and TRBJ1-1, with a possible D match to TRBD1 (5 bases). This CDR3 spans 15 amino acids. V gave up 4 bases and J gave up 0 bases, with 12 bases separating them. Germline CDR1 reads MNHNS; CDR2 reads SASEGT. CDR3 DNA: TGTGCCAGCAGTGCCTACTGGGACCTGAACACTGAAGCTTTCTTT. This encodes CASSAYWDLNTEAFF.